The present T cell receptor (beta chain) was sequenced within a study of blood T cell repertoires in COVID-19. Background on the study: PBMCs, B-cell-depleted T cells, or T cells were the source of the cDNA or gDNA that made up the material.

The table lists this clone with a count of one. Source study methods: Using reference gene primer amplification, nucleated cell counts were estimated. Profiling relied on immunoSEQ multiplex PCR, and the TCRdb table lists in-frame clones only, not all of them. V and J calls and clone size come straight from that table; D and trimming were deduced from the DNA. The table shows approximately 150,000 clones, with approximately 91% occurring only once. It was during active infection that Seattle patients were enrolled and then longitudinally followed. V gave up 5 bases and J gave up 2 bases; unmatched junction bases: 5. The CDR3 runs 15 residues. Germline CDR1 is LNHDA and CDR2 is SQIVND (reference sequence).

The J gene is TRBJ2-1, the V gene TRBV19, with 8 bases lining up with TRBD1. The clonotype comes from a man younger than 35 with COVID-19, enrolled during active disease. Input material: peripheral blood. The CDR3 DNA reads as TGTGCCAGTAGTCAGGGGGCGAGCACCTACAATGAGCAGTTCTTC. It codes for CASSQGASTYNEQFF.